The T cell receptor (beta chain) described here comes from a study of tumor-infiltrating lymphocytes in oesophageal squamous cell carcinoma. There are 14 residues in the CDR3. Germline CDR1 and CDR2: SGHAT and FQNNGV. With V trimmed by 5 bases and J by 7 bases, 5 bases remained unmatched. TCRdb re-called the PCR reads through MiXCR, storing one row per CDR3 protein. Here the sample spans over 15,000 distinct CDR3 sequences, roughly 50% being singletons. The source material was esophageal tumor tissue. The chain employs TRBV11-2 and TRBJ2-1, with TRBD2 identical over 10 bases. The TCR originated in a female donor with esophageal squamous cell carcinoma. CDR3 nucleotides: TGTGCCAGCAGCCTAGCGGGAGAGTGGAATGAGCAGTTCTTC. Amino acids: CASSLAGEWNEQFF.